This TCR beta chain was recovered during a study of lymphopenia after photon versus proton radiotherapy (dated by TCRdb to about 2019). General notes on the study: The immunological effects of photon versus proton radiation therapy were compared in patients with gastrointestinal tumors who developed high-grade lymphopenia. A cohort of some 21 patients with gastrointestinal tumors who received either photon or proton therapy and subsequently developed lymphopenia was included. The goal of the study was to characterize the differences between the two radiation modalities in how they affect the immune system.

Worth noting for this clone: Its binding antigen is unknown. Per-nucleotide qualities are absent, and no much larger clonotype sits a single base away.

Overall results and qualifications from the work: The survival association was assessed only in patients who died, and the authors presented better survival with proton therapy as a possibility rather than a demonstrated result. Among patients across the cohort who died, overall survival time showed an inverse correlation with a larger post-nadir drop in TCR diversity. After the lymphocyte count nadir, repertoires from photon-treated patients showed oligoclonal expansion, particularly of CD8+ Temra cells, and this expansion drove the decline in diversity. During treatment, patients who received photon therapy lost naive T cells and TCR diversity and gained effector/memory populations, whereas patients who received proton therapy remained relatively stable.

The library was built by means of the immunoSEQ multiplex PCR assay. T cell repertoires were profiled with deep sequencing of rearranged TCR beta loci together with multiparametric flow cytometry. The source is immuneACCESS, and TCRdb retained only in-frame sequences with V and J called. Part of the clones is not carried over; for the studies checked, unresolved V genes explain less than half of this, and the remainder is unexplained. The sample table records more than 45,000 clones; approximately 88% of these occur just once. The top ten clonotypes cover 2.1% of the sample. Trimming removed 0 bases from V and 7 bases from J; the gene matches leave 3 bases unexplained. CDR1 and CDR2 are read off the germline V gene as MGHRA and YSYEKL. The CDR3 holds 15 amino acids from the cysteine to the phenylalanine. The only DNA kept is the CDR3, 45 bases in frame from the first base.

This clonotype was sampled from a man in his sixties with pancreatic cancer. Material: peripheral blood, obtained from a patient treated with proton-based radiotherapy. The rearrangement combines TRBV4-1 with TRBJ2-1, with 10 middle bases fitting TRBD1. The CDR3 protein sequence reads: CASSQEGQGWNEQFF. The DNA reads as follows: TGCGCCAGCAGCCAAGAGGGACAGGGGTGGAATGAGCAGTTCTTC.